This T cell receptor beta chain originates from a study of blood T cell repertoires in COVID-19. Assay: immunoSEQ multiplex PCR; the TCRdb copy retains only in-frame clones and omits some. The table includes some 200,000 clones, 90% detected once. This CDR3 region has 18 residues. CDR1 is MNHEY and CDR2 is SMNVEV in the germline V gene (reference sequence). J was trimmed by 0 bases and V by 6 bases; bases with no gene match: 6. The TCR was taken from a man aged 50-59 years with acute or convalescent COVID-19. The rearrangement links TRBV27 to TRBJ2-1; 15 bases fit TRBD2. Sequencing input: peripheral blood. The chain's CDR3 is CASRRGLAGGGSYNEQFF. The CDR3 region has the DNA TGTGCCAGCAGGAGGGGACTAGCGGGAGGAGGCTCCTACAATGAGCAGTTCTTC.